This T cell receptor beta chain derives from a study of T cells after yellow fever vaccination. The germline V and J ends were trimmed by 0 bases and 6 bases, with 9 bases remaining between them. The CDR3 has 14 residues. Germline CDR1 and CDR2: MNHEY and SMNVEV (reference sequence). Using its own MiXCR run on the 5' RACE reads, TCRdb lists one record per CDR3 protein. This sample carries around 350,000 distinct CDR3 sequences, about 6.2% of them seen once, and the ten largest clones take 14% to 15%. The starting material was PBMCs, obtained 5 days after the yellow fever booster vaccination. J is TRBJ1-5 and V is TRBV27; tentative D call: TRBD1 (5 bases). This TCR came from a man younger than 45 who received the YFV17D yellow fever vaccine. The CDR3 here is CASSLSGGSQPQHF. In DNA form, the CDR3 reads TGTGCCAGCAGTTTATCTGGGGGTAGTCAGCCCCAGCATTTT.